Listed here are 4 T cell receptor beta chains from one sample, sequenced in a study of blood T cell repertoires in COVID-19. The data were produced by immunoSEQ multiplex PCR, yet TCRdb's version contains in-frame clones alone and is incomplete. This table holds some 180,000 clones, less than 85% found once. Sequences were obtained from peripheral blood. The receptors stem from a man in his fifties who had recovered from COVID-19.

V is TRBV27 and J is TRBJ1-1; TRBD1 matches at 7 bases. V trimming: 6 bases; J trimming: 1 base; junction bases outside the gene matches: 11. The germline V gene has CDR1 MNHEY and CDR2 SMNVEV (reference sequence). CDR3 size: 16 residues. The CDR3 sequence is CASRETPGQTNTEAFF. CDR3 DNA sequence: TGTGCCAGCAGGGAAACTCCGGGACAGACGAACACTGAAGCTTTCTTT.

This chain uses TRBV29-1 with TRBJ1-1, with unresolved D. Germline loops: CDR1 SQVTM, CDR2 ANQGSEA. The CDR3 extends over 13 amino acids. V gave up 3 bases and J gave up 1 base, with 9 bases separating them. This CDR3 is CSVDVRKNTEAFF. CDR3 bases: TGCAGCGTTGATGTCAGAAAGAACACTGAAGCTTTCTTT.

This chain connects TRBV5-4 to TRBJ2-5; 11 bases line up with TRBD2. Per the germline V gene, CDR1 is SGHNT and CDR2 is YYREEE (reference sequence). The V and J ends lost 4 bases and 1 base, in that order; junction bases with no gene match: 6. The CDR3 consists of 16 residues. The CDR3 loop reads CASSLGLAAGQETQYF. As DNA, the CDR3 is TGTGCCAGCAGCCTGGGACTAGCGGCGGGCCAAGAGACCCAGTACTTC.

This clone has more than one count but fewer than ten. As DNA, the CDR3 is TGTGCCAGCAGTCTGAGGAACTCTGGGGCCAACGTCCTGACTTTC. It is translated as CASSLRNSGANVLTF. The rearrangement joins TRBV2 to TRBJ2-6; D is ambiguous. The length of the CDR3 is 15 residues. V was shortened by 5 bases and J by 0 bases, with 8 bases between the two germline ends. Germline lookup yields CDR1 SNHLY and CDR2 FYNNEI.